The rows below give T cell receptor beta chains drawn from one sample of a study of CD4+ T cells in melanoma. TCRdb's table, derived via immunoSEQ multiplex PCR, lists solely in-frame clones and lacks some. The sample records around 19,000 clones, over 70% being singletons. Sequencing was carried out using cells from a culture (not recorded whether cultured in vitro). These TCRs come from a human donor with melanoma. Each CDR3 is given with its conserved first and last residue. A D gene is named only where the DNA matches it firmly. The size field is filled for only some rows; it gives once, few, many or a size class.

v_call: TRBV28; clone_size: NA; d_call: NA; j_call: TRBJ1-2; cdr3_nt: TGTGCCAGCAGCTTGGGACACTATGGCTACACCTTC; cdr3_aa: CASSLGHYGYTF
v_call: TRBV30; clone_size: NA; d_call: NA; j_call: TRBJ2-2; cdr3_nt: TGTGCCTGGGTACGCTTACGCACCGGGGAGCTGTTTTTT; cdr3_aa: CAWVRLRTGELFF
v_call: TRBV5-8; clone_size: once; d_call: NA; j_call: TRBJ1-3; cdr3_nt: TGTGCCAGCAGCCCGGCAGGGTTCTCTGGAAACACCATATATTTT; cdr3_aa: CASSPAGFSGNTIYF
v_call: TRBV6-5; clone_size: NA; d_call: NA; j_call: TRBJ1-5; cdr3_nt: TGTGCCAGCAGTTACGGACGGGGAGTGGGTAATCAGCCCCAGCATTTT; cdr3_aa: CASSYGRGVGNQPQHF
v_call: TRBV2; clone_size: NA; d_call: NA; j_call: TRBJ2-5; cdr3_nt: TGTGCCAGCAAACCATTACGTCTCCAAGAGACCCAGTACTTC; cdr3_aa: CASKPLRLQETQYF
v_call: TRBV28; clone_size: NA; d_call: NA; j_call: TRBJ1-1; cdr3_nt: TGTGCCAGCAGTCCCTCGACAGTGAACACTGAAGCTTTCTTT; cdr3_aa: CASSPSTVNTEAFF
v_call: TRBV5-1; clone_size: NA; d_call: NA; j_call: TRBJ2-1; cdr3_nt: TGCGCCAGCAGCTTGGCCGGGTGGGGGGGCGCCCATGAGCAGTTCTTC; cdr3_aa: CASSLAGWGGAHEQFF
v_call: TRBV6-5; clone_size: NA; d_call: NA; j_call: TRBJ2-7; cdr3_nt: TGTGCCAGCAGTTACGCCCGGGGGCGATACGAGCAGTACTTC; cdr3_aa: CASSYARGRYEQYF
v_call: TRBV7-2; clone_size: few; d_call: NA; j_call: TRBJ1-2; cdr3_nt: TGTGCCAGCAGCTTGGGCTGGTCATATGGCTACACCTTC; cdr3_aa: CASSLGWSYGYTF
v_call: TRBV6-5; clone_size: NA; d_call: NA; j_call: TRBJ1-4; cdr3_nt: TGTGCCAGCAGTTACTCGCTTTATGGAGTTGATCAACTGTTTTTT; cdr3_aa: CASSYSLYGVDQLFF
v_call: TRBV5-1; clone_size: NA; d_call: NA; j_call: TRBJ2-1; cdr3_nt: TGCGCCAGCAGCTTGGACCGGGGAGGAGTCAATGAGCAGTTCTTC; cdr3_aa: CASSLDRGGVNEQFF
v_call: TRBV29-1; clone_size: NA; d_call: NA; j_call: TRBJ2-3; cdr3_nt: TGCAGCGTTGAGGGCGGGCACGGAGTTGATACGCAGTATTTT; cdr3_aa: CSVEGGHGVDTQYF
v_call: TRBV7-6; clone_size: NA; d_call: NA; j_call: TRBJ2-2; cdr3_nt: TGTGCCAGCCGGAATGGACTCGGCACCGGGGAGCTGTTTTTT; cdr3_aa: CASRNGLGTGELFF
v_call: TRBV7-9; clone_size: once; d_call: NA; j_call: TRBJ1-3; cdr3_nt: TGTGCCAGCAGCTGGACGTTCTCTGGAAACACCATATATTTT; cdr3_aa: CASSWTFSGNTIYF
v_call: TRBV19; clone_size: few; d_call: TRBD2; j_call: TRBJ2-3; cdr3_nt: TGTGCCACCAGAGCGGGGGCGGCAGATACGCAGTATTTT; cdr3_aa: CATRAGAADTQYF